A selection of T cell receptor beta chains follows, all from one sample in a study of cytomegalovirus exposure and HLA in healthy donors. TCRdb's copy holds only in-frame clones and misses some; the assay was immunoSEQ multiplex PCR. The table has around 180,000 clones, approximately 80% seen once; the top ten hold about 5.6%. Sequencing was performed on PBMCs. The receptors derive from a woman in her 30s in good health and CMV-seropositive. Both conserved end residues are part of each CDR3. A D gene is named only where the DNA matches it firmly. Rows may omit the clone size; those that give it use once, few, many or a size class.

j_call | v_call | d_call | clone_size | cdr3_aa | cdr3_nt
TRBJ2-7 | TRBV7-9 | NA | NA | CASSRFSGAYEQYF | TGTGCCAGCAGCCGATTCAGCGGAGCCTACGAGCAGTACTTC
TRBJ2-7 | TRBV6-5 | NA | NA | CASSYSKFSYEQYF | TGTGCCAGCAGTTACTCGAAGTTCTCCTACGAGCAGTACTTC
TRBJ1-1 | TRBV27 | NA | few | CASSFSSNTEAFF | TGTGCCAGCAGTTTTTCATCGAACACTGAAGCTTTCTTT
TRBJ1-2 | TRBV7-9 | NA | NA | CASRDTDGHYGYTF | TGTGCCAGCAGGGACACCGATGGGCATTATGGCTACACCTTC
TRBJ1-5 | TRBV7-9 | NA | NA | CASSQVSGAYRAWPQHF | TGTGCCAGCAGCCAAGTAAGTGGAGCATACAGGGCTTGGCCCCAGCATTTT
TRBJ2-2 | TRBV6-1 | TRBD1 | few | CASRRQGINTGELFF | TGTGCCAGCAGGAGACAGGGAATAAACACCGGGGAGCTGTTTTTT
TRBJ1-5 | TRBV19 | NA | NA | CASSLSSSHQPQHF | TGTGCCAGTAGCCTTTCCTCTAGCCATCAGCCCCAGCATTTT
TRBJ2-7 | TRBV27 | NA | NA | CASSFPLAGEQYF | TGTGCCAGCAGTTTTCCCTTGGCGGGCGAGCAGTACTTC
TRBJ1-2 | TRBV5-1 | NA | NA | CASSPGSAYGYTF | TGCGCCAGCAGCCCGGGGTCCGCCTATGGCTACACCTTC
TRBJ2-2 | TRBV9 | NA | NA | CASSVDPRSGELFF | TGTGCCAGCAGCGTAGACCCCCGGAGCGGGGAGCTGTTTTTT
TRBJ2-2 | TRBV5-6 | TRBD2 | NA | CASRRRGVGNTGELFF | TGTGCCAGCAGACGACGGGGGGTCGGGAACACCGGGGAGCTGTTTTTT
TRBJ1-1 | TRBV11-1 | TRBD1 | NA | CASSFTRGRTEAFF | TGTGCCAGCAGCTTTACCAGGGGGCGGACTGAAGCTTTCTTT
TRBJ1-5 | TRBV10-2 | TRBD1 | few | CASSESRSTGRQGAQHF | TGCGCCAGCAGTGAGTCGAGGTCAACAGGTCGTCAGGGGGCCCAGCATTTT
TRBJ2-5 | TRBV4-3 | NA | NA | CASSQGGAETQYF | TGCGCCAGCAGCCAGGGGGGGGCAGAGACCCAGTACTTC
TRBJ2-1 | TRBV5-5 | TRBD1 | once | CASSLIYLGGPYNEQFF | TGTGCCAGCAGCTTAATTTACCTAGGGGGCCCCTACAATGAGCAGTTCTTC
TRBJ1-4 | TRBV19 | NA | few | CASRREKLFF | TGTGCCAGTAGGCGGGAAAAACTGTTTTTT
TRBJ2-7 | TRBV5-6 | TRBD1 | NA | CASSLVWTGGRGEQYF | TGTGCCAGCAGCTTGGTTTGGACAGGGGGCAGGGGCGAGCAGTACTTC
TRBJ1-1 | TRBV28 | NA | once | CASSRANMNTEAFF | TGTGCCAGCAGCAGAGCGAACATGAACACTGAAGCTTTCTTT
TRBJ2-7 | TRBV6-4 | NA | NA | CASSAPEEYF | TGTGCCAGCAGTGCTCCTGAGGAGTACTTC
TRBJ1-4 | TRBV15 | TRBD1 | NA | CATSRSLGQGGEKLFF | TGTGCCACCAGCAGAAGTTTGGGACAGGGAGGAGAAAAACTGTTTTTT
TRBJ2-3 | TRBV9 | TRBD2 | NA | CASSGGLVSADTQYF | TGTGCCAGCAGCGGCGGACTAGTTAGTGCAGATACGCAGTATTTT
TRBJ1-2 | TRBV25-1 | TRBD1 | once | CASSLRTGIGYTF | TGTGCCAGCAGCCTTAGGACAGGGATCGGCTACACCTTC
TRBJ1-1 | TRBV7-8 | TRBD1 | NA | CASSTTGFGTEAFF | TGTGCCAGCAGCACGACAGGGTTTGGCACTGAAGCTTTCTTT
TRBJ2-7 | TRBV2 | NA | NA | CASSVGGFYEQYF | TGTGCCAGCAGTGTAGGGGGTTTCTACGAGCAGTACTTC
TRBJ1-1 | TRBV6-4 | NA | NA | CASSDSTGTEAFF | TGTGCCAGCAGTGACTCGACCGGGACTGAAGCTTTCTTT
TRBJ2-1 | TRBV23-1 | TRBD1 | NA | CASSQLGQGIYNEQFF | TGCGCCAGCAGTCAATTGGGACAGGGAATCTACAATGAGCAGTTCTTC
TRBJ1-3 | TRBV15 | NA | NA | CATSPSGDPGNTIYF | TGTGCCACCAGCCCCTCGGGAGACCCTGGAAACACCATATATTTT
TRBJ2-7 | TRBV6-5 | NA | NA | CASSYGSQGNYEQYF | TGTGCCAGCAGTTATGGGAGTCAGGGGAACTACGAGCAGTACTTC
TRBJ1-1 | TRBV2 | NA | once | CASRALRGTEAFF | TGTGCCAGCAGGGCGCTCCGAGGTACTGAAGCTTTCTTT
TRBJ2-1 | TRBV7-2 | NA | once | CASSLPGKRVDEQFF | TGTGCCAGCAGCTTACCGGGGAAACGAGTAGATGAGCAGTTCTTC
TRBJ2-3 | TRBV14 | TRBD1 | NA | CASSHSGQGSVTQYF | TGTGCCAGCAGCCATTCCGGACAGGGTTCTGTTACGCAGTATTTT
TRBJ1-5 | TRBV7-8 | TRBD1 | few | CASSLSRGQNQPQHF | TGTGCCAGCAGCTTATCCAGGGGGCAAAATCAGCCCCAGCATTTT
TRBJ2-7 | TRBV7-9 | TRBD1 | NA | CASSSQGASYEQYF | TGTGCCAGCAGCTCCCAGGGGGCATCCTACGAGCAGTACTTC
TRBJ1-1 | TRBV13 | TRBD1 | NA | CASTTGELRGAFF | TGTGCCAGCACTACAGGGGAACTTCGCGGAGCTTTCTTT
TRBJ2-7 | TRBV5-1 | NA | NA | CASSSIPAYEQYF | TGCGCCAGCAGCTCAATTCCAGCGTACGAGCAGTACTTC